One sample yielded the 18 T cell receptor beta chains listed below, sequenced in a study of blood T cell repertoires in COVID-19. Produced via immunoSEQ multiplex PCR; TCRdb's table is partial and in-frame only. The repertoire holds about 160,000 clones, with approximately 86% as singletons. What was sequenced was peripheral blood. These receptors were taken from a woman aged 80 or over with active or convalescent COVID-19.

The rearrangement uses TRBV5-6 and TRBJ1-1; 7 positions agree with TRBD1. J was trimmed by 4 bases and V by 2 bases; bases with no gene match: 2. Germline values: CDR1 SGHDT, CDR2 YYEEEE. The CDR3 length is 13 residues. CDR3 loop: CASSFRQGTEAFF. The CDR3 DNA sequence: TGTGCCAGCAGCTTTCGACAGGGCACTGAAGCTTTCTTT.

The V call is TRBV7-9, the J call TRBJ2-6; TRBD2 matches at 9 bases. J lost 2 bases, V lost 2 bases, and 10 bases had no gene match. The CDR3 sequence is 19 residues long. Germline assignment: CDR1 SEHNR and CDR2 FQNEAQ (reference sequence). This CDR3 is CASSLHFAGGPTGANVLTF. CDR3 coding DNA: TGTGCCAGCAGCTTACACTTTGCGGGAGGGCCTACTGGGGCCAACGTCCTGACTTTC.

The genes are TRBV5-4 and TRBJ1-2; a possible D gene is TRBD1 (5 bases). Germline V gives CDR1 SGHNT, CDR2 YYREEE (reference sequence). CDR3 length: 14 amino acids. V gave up 1 base and J gave up 8 bases, with 15 bases separating them. The CDR3 DNA reads as TGTGCCAGCAGCTTGCCCCAGGGAATGGGGGGCTACACCTTC. Translated, it gives CASSLPQGMGGYTF.

The chain has TRBV18 and TRBJ2-1; D unresolved. The germline V gene has CDR1 KGHSH and CDR2 LQKENI. V lost 2 bases, J lost 9 bases, and 5 bases lay in between. The CDR3 has 11 amino acids. The CDR3 loop reads CASSPSSEQFF. CDR3 sequence (DNA): TGTGCCAGCTCACCATCTAGTGAGCAGTTCTTC.

The V gene is TRBV15, the J gene TRBJ2-1; 8 nucleotides line up with TRBD2. The CDR3 covers 17 residues. Germline V gene data show CDR1 as LNHNV and CDR2 as YYDKDF (reference sequence). V trimming: 0 bases; J trimming: 1 base; junction bases outside the gene matches: 5. This CDR3 is CATSREPLAASYNEQFF. CDR3 nucleotide sequence: TGTGCCACCAGCAGAGAACCACTAGCGGCTTCCTACAATGAGCAGTTCTTC. Combining the CDR3 with reference TRBV15 and TRBJ2-1 gives the whole variable domain DAMVIQNPRYQVTQFGKPVTLSCSQTLNHNVMYWYQQKSSQAPKLLFHYYDKDFNNEADTPDNFQSRRPNTSFCFLDIRSPGLGDTAMYLCATSREPLAASYNEQFFGPGTRLTVL.

The V and J genes are TRBV6-1 and TRBJ2-1; 8 positions agree with TRBD1. Looked up from germline, CDR1 is MNHNS and CDR2 is SASEGT. The CDR3 runs 18 residues. The ends lost 0 bases at V and 2 bases at J; junction bases unmatched: 9. The CDR3 nucleotides are TGTGCCAGCAGTGAAGCGCGGGTGGGGACAGGACCCTACAATGAGCAGTTCTTC. As protein: CASSEARVGTGPYNEQFF.

The V call is TRBV5-4, the J call TRBJ1-6; D unclear. The CDR3 extends over 14 amino acids. Looked up from germline, CDR1 is SGHNT and CDR2 is YYREEE (reference sequence). Trimming left V 4 bases short and J 10 bases short, with 15 bases between. In nucleotides, the CDR3 is TGTGCCAGCAGCGCCGAGGGCGGCTACTCACCCCTCCACTTT. Translating gives CASSAEGGYSPLHF.

Only one count was recorded for this clone. This chain links TRBV19 with TRBJ2-2; 7 bases are shared with TRBD1. The CDR3 totals 17 residues. With V trimmed by 3 bases and J by 0 bases, 7 bases remained unmatched. Per germline, CDR1 LNHDA and CDR2 SQIVND (reference sequence). CDR3 sequence reads: CASSIRLGQTNTGELFF. The CDR3 DNA reads TGTGCCAGTAGTATCAGGTTGGGACAGACGAACACCGGGGAGCTGTTTTTT. Looking up the rest from reference TRBV19 and TRBJ2-2 gives the full variable domain: DGGITQSPKYLFRKEGQNVTLSCEQNLNHDAMYWYRQDPGQGLRLIYYSQIVNDFQKGDIAEGYSVSREKKESFPLTVTSAQKNPTAFYLCASSIRLGQTNTGELFFGEGSRLTVL.

This clone came up a few times. The V and J genes are TRBV19 and TRBJ1-1, with TRBD1 as a possible D gene (5 bases). The CDR3 totals 13 residues. Per germline, CDR1 LNHDA and CDR2 SQIVND (reference sequence). Trimming left V 4 bases short and J 9 bases short, with 15 bases between. The CDR3, as DNA: TGTGCCAGTAGTAGCGGCAGGGATTTGCAAGCTTTCTTT. Its protein product is CASSSGRDLQAFF.

This chain joins TRBV12-3 or TRBV12-4 and TRBJ1-2; weak D call: TRBD1 (6 bases). The CDR3 spans 13 residues. V lost 5 bases and J 7 bases, leaving 14 bases between the germline ends. The CDR3 DNA sequence: TGTGCCAGCAGTCAAGCCTGGGGGCTTGGCTACACCTTC. This translates into CASSQAWGLGYTF.

The chain is built from TRBV19 and TRBJ1-5; 7 nucleotides agree with TRBD1. The V segment lost 6 bases and the J segment 0 bases; nucleotides outside the gene matches: 8. Germline V gene sequence: CDR1 LNHDA, CDR2 SQIVND (reference sequence). CDR3 length equals 16 residues. The chain's CDR3 is CASSGFDRDSNQPQHF. The CDR3 nucleotides read TGTGCCAGTAGCGGGTTCGACAGGGATAGCAATCAGCCCCAGCATTTT.

J is TRBJ2-6 and V is TRBV5-1; the D is unclear. The CDR3 is 16 residues long. Between the trimmed V and J ends, which lost 0 bases and 0 bases, there was a span of 7 bases. Germline assignment: CDR1 SGHRS and CDR2 YFSETQ. DNA for the CDR3: TGCGCCAGCAGCTTGGGTAGTATCTCTGGGGCCAACGTCCTGACTTTC. This encodes CASSLGSISGANVLTF. Complete variable domain (other parts from reference TRBV5-1 and TRBJ2-6): KAGVTQTPRYLIKTRGQQVTLSCSPISGHRSVSWYQQTPGQGLQFLFEYFSETQRNKGNFPGRFSGRQFSNSRSEMNVSTLELGDSALYLCASSLGSISGANVLTFGAGSRLTVL.

The chain couples TRBV19 to TRBJ1-1; 10 bases are a match to TRBD1. CDR1 and CDR2 from the germline V gene are LNHDA and SQIVND (reference sequence). The CDR3 length is 18 residues. J lost 2 bases, V lost 6 bases, and 15 bases had no gene match. CDR3 DNA sequence: TGTGCCAGTAGGGCTCCCGTGGACAGGGGGTCGAAAAACACTGAAGCTTTCTTT. It translates to CASRAPVDRGSKNTEAFF.

The chain carries TRBV19 and TRBJ2-2; 7 nucleotides agree with TRBD2. This CDR3 has 16 amino acids. Trimming at V came to 6 bases and at J to 1 base, leaving 8 bases not matched to a gene. The germline gives CDR1 LNHDA, CDR2 SQIVND (reference sequence). For the CDR3, the DNA is TGTGCCAGTAGCTACGGGGTAGCGGGGAACACCGGGGAGCTGTTTTTT. Amino acids: CASSYGVAGNTGELFF.

This chain joins TRBV9 and TRBJ2-3, with TRBD1 matching over 8 bases. V lost 3 bases and J lost 0; bases outside the gene matches: 6. Per germline, CDR1 SGDLS and CDR2 YYNGEE. This CDR3 has 16 residues. This CDR3 is CASSALGQASTDTQYF. The CDR3 nucleotides are TGTGCCAGCAGCGCGCTGGGACAGGCTAGCACAGATACGCAGTATTTT.

V gene TRBV18 combines with J gene TRBJ1-5; D is unresolved. Germline CDR1 KGHSH, CDR2 LQKENI. This CDR3 spans 13 amino acids. Trimming took off 4 bases at V and 3 bases at J, with 7 bases between the two ends. This CDR3 is CASSRDINQPQHF. The CDR3, as DNA: TGTGCCAGCTCACGCGATATCAATCAGCCCCAGCATTTT.

The rearrangement joins TRBV6-5 to TRBJ1-2; weak D call: TRBD1 (6 bases). V dropped 6 bases and J dropped 13 bases, with 18 bases sitting between them. CDR1 is MNHEY, CDR2 SVGAGI, per germline. The CDR3 covers 12 residues. Here the CDR3 DNA reads TGTGCCAGCAGCCCAGGGGAAGGGGTGGTCACCTTC. Its translation: CASSPGEGVVTF.

The chain recombines TRBV6-6 with TRBJ2-3; D is possibly TRBD2 (6 bases). With 8 bases removed from V and 2 bases from J, the gap between germline ends came to 20 bases. The CDR3 contains 16 residues. The germline V gene has CDR1 MNHNY and CDR2 SVGAGI (reference sequence). The CDR3 DNA reads as TGTGCCAGCTGTTCTTGGGTAGCGGTGGACACAGATACGCAGTATTTT. It translates to CASCSWVAVDTDTQYF.